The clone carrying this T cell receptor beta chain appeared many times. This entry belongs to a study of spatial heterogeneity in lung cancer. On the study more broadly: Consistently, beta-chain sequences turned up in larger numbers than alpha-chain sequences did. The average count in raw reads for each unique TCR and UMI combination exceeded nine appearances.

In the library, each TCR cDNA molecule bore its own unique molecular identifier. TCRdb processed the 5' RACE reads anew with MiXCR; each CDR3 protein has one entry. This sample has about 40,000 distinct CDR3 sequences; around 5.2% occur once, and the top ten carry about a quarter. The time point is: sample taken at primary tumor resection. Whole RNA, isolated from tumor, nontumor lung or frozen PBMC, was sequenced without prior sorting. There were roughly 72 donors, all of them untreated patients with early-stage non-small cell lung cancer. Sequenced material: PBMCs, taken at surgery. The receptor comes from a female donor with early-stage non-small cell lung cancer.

The DNA of the CDR3 is TGTGCCAGCAGCTTAGATGGGACAGGCTACTCTGGAAACACCATATATTTT. As protein: CASSLDGTGYSGNTIYF. This chain connects TRBV7-2 to TRBJ1-3; TRBD1 agrees at 8 bases. Germline CDR1 is SGHTA and CDR2 is FQGNSA. This CDR3 comprises 17 residues. Trimming cost V 1 base and J 0 bases; bases outside gene matches: 5.